Below, one TCR beta chain is given with its context. Profiling relied on immunoSEQ multiplex PCR, and the TCRdb table lists in-frame clones only, not all of them. The repertoire holds about 140,000 clones, with around 90% as singletons. This specimen comes from a study of control samples from healthy donors and cancer patients. The CDR3 consists of 14 residues. Trimming shortened V by 3 bases and J by 0 bases, and 6 bases separated the two germline ends. CDR1 is LNHDA, CDR2 SQIVND, per germline (reference sequence). The V call is TRBV19, the J call TRBJ2-4; D is undetermined. Input material: blood. The TCR was taken from a man younger than 45 in good health. The DNA of the CDR3 is TGTGCCAGTAGTATCACGGTAGCCAAAAACATTCAGTACTTC. This sequence encodes CASSITVAKNIQYF.